The entry below gives a single TCR beta chain sequence along with its context. Its cognate antigen is unknown. This sample stems from a study of a mutant IDH1 vaccine in newly diagnosed glioma. On the study more broadly: Vaccine administration was initiated 4-6 weeks following radiotherapy alone, or with temozolomide cycles. The treated group averaged approximately 42 years old and was about 60% male, roughly 40% female. Most patients had radiochemotherapy with temozolomide before enrollment; others had one alone. The study, taken as a whole, reports: Pseudoprogression apparently tracked independently of changes in top peripheral T cell clonotypes.

Clones were sequenced by immunoSEQ multiplex PCR, and TCRdb holds only the in-frame ones, with some missing. This sample has tens of thousands of clones; 80% to 90% occur once, and the top ten carry 1.5% to 2%. Time point denoted: week 35, safety follow-up. All doses held 300 ug of mutant IDH1 20-mer peptide, with topical imiquimod. Germline V gene lookup returns CDR1 LNHDA and CDR2 SQIVND (reference sequence). CDR3 length equals 14 residues. Germline trimming cut 9 bases from V and 4 bases from J; bases unmatched to any gene: 8. The sample consisted of PBMCs, taken from a glioma patient whose treatment included an IDH1 peptide vaccine. J is TRBJ1-3 and V is TRBV19, with 8 nucleotides matching TRBD1. The clonotype originates from a man in his forties with glioma. CDR3 amino acids: CASLHRDRGNTIYF. In DNA, the CDR3 is TGTGCCAGCCTCCACCGGGACAGGGGAAACACCATATATTTT. The full variable domain, completed using reference TRBV19 and TRBJ1-3, is DGGITQSPKYLFRKEGQNVTLSCEQNLNHDAMYWYRQDPGQGLRLIYYSQIVNDFQKGDIAEGYSVSREKKESFPLTVTSAQKNPTAFYLCASLHRDRGNTIYFGEGSWLTVV.